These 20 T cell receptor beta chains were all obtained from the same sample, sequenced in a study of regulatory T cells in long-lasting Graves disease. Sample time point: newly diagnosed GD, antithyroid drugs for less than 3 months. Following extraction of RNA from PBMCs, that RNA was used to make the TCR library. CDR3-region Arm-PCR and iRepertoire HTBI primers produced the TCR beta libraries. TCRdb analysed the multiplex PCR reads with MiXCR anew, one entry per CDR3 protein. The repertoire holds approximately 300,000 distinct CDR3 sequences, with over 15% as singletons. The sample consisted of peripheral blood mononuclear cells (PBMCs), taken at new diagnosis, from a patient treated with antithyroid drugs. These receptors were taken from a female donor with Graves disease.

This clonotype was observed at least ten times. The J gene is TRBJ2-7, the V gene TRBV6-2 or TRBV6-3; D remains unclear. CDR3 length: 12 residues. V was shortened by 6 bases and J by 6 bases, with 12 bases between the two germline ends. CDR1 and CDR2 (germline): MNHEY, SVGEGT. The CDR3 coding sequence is TGTGCCAGCAGCGACCGACCTCTCGAGCAGTACTTC. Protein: CASSDRPLEQYF.

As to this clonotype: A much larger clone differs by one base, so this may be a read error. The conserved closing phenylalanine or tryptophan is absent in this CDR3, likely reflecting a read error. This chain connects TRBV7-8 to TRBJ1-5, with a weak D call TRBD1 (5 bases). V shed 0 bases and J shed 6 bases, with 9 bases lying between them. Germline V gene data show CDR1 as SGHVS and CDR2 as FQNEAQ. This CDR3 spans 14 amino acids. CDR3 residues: CASSLALGVQPQHC. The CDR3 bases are TGTGCCAGCAGCTTAGCGCTGGGGGTTCAGCCCCAGCATTGT.

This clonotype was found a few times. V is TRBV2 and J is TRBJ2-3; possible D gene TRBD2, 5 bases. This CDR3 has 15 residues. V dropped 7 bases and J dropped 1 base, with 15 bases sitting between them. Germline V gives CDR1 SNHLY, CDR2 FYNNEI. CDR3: CASTGERSGTDTQYF. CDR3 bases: TGTGCCAGCACCGGGGAGCGTAGCGGCACAGATACGCAGTATTTT.

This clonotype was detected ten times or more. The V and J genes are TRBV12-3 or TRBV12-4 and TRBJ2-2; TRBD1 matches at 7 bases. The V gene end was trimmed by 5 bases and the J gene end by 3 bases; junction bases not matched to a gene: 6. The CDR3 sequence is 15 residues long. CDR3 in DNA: TGTGCCAGCAGTGCTTCGGGACAGTACACCGGGGAGCTGTTTTTT. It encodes CASSASGQYTGELFF.

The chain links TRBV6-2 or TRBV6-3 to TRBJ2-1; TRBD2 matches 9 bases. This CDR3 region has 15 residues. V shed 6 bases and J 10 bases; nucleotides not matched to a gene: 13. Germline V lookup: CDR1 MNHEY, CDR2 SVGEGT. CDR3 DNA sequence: TGTGCCAGCAGCCGACCGGGACTAGCAGGTGGGGAGCAGTTCTTC. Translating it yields CASSRPGLAGGEQFF.

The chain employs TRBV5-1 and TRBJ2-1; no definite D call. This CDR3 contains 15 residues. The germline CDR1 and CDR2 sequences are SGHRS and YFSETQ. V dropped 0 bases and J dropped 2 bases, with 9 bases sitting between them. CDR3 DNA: TGCGCCAGCAGCTTGGCAGCTGGGCCCTACAATGAGCAGTTCTTC. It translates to CASSLAAGPYNEQFF.

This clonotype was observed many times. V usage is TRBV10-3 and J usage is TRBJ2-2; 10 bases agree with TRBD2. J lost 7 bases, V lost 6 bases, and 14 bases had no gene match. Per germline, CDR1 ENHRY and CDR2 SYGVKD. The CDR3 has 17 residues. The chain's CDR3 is CAISAQPTSGKIGELFF. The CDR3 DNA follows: TGTGCCATCAGCGCCCAACCCACTAGCGGGAAGATCGGGGAGCTGTTTTTT.

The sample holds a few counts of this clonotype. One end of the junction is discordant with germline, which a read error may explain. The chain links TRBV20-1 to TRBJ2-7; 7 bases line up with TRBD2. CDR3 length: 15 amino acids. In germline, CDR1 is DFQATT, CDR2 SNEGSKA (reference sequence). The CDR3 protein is CGAGTGGRASYEQYF. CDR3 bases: TGCGGTGCTGGGACCGGCGGGAGAGCCTCCTACGAGCAGTACTTC.

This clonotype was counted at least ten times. CDR3 coding DNA: TGTGCCAGCAGCCCCATATACAATGAGCAGTTCTTC. As protein: CASSPIYNEQFF. The chain is built from TRBV7-2 and TRBJ2-1; D gene uncertain. The CDR3 covers 12 residues. V was cut by 5 bases and J by 4 bases, with 6 bases left in between. Germline values: CDR1 SGHTA, CDR2 FQGNSA.

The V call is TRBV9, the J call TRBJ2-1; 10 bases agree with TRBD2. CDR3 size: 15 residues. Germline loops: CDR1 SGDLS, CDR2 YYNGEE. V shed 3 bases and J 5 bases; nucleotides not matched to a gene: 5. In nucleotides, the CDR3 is TGTGCCAGCAGCGACCTAGCGGGAGTAGACAATGAGCAGTTCTTC. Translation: CASSDLAGVDNEQFF.

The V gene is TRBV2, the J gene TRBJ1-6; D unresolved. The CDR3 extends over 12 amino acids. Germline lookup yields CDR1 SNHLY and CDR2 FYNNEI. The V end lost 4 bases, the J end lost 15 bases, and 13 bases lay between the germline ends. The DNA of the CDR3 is TGTGCCAGCAGTGCCGGCCAGTTCCGCCTCCACTTT. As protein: CASSAGQFRLHF.

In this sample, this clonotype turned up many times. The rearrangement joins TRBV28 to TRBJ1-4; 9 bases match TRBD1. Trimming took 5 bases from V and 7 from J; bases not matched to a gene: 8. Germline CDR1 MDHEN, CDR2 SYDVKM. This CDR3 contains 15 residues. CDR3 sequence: CASSPQGAWSEKLFF. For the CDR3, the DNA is TGTGCCAGCAGTCCACAGGGGGCTTGGAGTGAAAAACTGTTTTTT.

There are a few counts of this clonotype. The CDR3 region has the DNA TGTGCCAGCAGAAAAAACAGGATGGATAATTCACCCCTCCACTTT. It codes for CASRKNRMDNSPLHF. V usage is TRBV7-2 and J usage is TRBJ1-6, with D perhaps TRBD1 (5 bases). V lost 6 bases, J lost 5 bases, and 14 bases lay in between. The germline V gene has CDR1 SGHTA and CDR2 FQGNSA. The CDR3 extends over 15 amino acids.

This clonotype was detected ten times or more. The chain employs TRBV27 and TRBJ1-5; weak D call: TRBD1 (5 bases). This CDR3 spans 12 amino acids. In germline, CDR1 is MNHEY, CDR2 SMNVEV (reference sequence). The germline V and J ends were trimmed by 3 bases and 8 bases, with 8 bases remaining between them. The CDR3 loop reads CASSLGREPQHF. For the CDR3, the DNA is TGTGCCAGCAGTTTGGGGCGAGAGCCCCAGCATTTT.

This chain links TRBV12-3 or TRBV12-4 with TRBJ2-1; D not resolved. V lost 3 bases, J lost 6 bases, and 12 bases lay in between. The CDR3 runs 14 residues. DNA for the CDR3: TGTGCCAGCAGTTTTGGGCCAAATGGCAATGAGCAGTTCTTC. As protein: CASSFGPNGNEQFF.

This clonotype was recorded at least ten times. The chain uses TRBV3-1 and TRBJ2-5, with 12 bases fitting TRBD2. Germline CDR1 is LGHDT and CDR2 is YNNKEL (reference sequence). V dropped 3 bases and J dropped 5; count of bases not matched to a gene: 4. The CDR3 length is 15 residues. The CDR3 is CASSQTSGSRETQYF. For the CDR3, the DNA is TGTGCCAGCAGCCAGACTAGCGGGAGCCGGGAGACCCAGTACTTC.

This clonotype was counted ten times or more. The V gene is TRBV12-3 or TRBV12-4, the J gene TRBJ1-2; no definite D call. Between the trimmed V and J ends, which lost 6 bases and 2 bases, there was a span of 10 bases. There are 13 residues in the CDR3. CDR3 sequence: CASSLTENYGYTF. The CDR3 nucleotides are TGTGCCAGCAGCCTCACAGAGAACTATGGCTACACCTTC.

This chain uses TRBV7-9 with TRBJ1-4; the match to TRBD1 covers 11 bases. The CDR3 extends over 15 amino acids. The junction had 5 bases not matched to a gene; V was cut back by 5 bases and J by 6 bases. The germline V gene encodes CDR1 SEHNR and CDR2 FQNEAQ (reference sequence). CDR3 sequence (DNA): TGTGCCAGCAGCCCGGGGACAGGGGGGGATGAAAAACTGTTTTTT. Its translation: CASSPGTGGDEKLFF.

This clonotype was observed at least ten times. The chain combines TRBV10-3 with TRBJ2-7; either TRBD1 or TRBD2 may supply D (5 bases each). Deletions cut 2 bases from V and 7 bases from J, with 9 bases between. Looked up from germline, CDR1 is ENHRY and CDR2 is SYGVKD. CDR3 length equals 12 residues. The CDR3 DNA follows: TGTGCCATCAGTGAGAAGAGGGGAGAGCAGTACTTC. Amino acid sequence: CAISEKRGEQYF.

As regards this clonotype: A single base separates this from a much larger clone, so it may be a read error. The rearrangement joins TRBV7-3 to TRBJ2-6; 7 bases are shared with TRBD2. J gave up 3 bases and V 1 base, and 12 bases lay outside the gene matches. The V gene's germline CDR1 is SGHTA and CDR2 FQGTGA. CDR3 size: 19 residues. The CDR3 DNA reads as TGTGCCAGCAGCTTAATTAGCGGGCCTTACACCTATGGGGCCAACGTCCTGACTTTC. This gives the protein CASSLISGPYTYGANVLTF.